This TCR beta chain was profiled in a study of long-term antiretroviral therapy in people with HIV. General study points: Clonotypes expanded prior to ART showed repertoire dominance at all sampled time points.

Participants with HIV, all of them, were treated in the United States. This CDR3 is 14 amino acids long. V was trimmed by 3 bases and J by 3 bases, leaving 12 bases between them. From germline, CDR1 is KGHSH and CDR2 LQKENI. The libraries were made with immunoSEQ v3.0 at survey level. Libraries were prepared by immunoSEQ multiplex PCR; TCRdb keeps only in-frame clonotypes and omits some of them. The sample carries over 15,000 clones, approximately 86% recorded once. On this clone itself: As yet, its antigen is unknown.

The sample in question was unsorted PBMCs, obtained 0.5 years after starting antiretroviral therapy. The receptor was isolated from a man aged 40-49 years with HIV. This chain links TRBV18 with TRBJ2-7; D may be TRBD1 (6 bases). The CDR3 sequence: CASSPGQHLYEQYF. CDR3 coding DNA: TGTGCCAGCTCACCTGGACAGCACCTCTACGAGCAGTACTTC. Together with reference TRBV18 and TRBJ2-7, the CDR3 gives the full variable domain: NAGVMQNPRHLVRRRGQEARLRCSPMKGHSHVYWYRQLPEEGLKFMVYLQKENIIDESGMPKERFSAEFPKEGPSILRIQQVVRGDSAAYFCASSPGQHLYEQYFGPGTRLTVT.